The rows below give T cell receptor beta chains drawn from one sample of a study of response to subunit inactivated influenza vaccine. TCRdb ran MiXCR on the RT-PCR reads and lists one entry per CDR3 protein. Of roughly 790,000 distinct CDR3 sequences listed, over 20% are singletons. Source: PBMCs from blood, taken roughly 5 days after vaccination. These receptors were taken from a man aged 45-65 years who received an inactivated influenza vaccine. CDR3s include the opening cysteine and the closing phenylalanine or tryptophan. The D gene is left open where the match is weak. The size field is filled for only some rows; it gives once, few, many or a size class.

TRBV7-2	.	many	TRBJ2-2	CASSLVQGTGELFF	TGTGCCAGCAGCTTAGTCCAGGGCACCGGGGAGCTGTTTTTT
TRBV25-1	.	many	TRBJ1-2	CASSFELNYGYTF	TGTGCCAGCAGCTTTGAGTTAAACTATGGCTACACCTTC
TRBV12-3/TRBV12-4	TRBD2	few	TRBJ2-2	CASSSLGEGSNTGELFF	TGTGCCAGCAGCTCACTGGGGGAGGGCTCGAACACCGGGGAGCTGTTTTTT
TRBV12-3/TRBV12-4	.	many	TRBJ1-3	CASTGGNTIYF	TGTGCCAGCACCGGTGGAAACACCATATATTTT
TRBV7-8	.	few	TRBJ1-2	CASSPQGRGYGYTF	TGTGCCAGCAGCCCACAGGGCAGGGGCTATGGCTACACCTTC
TRBV7-3	.	.	TRBJ2-1	CASSLTSNNEQFF	TGTGCCAGCAGCTTAACAAGTAACAATGAGCAGTTCTTC
TRBV5-1	.	once	TRBJ2-5	CASSLAGKPGETQYF	TGCGCCAGCAGCTTGGCCGGAAAGCCGGGAGAGACCCAGTACTTC
TRBV2	TRBD1	.	TRBJ2-2	CASKPGQGAAGELFF	TGTGCCAGCAAACCGGGACAGGGGGCCGCCGGGGAGCTGTTTTTT
TRBV28	.	few	TRBJ2-7	CASSQGKYEQYF	TGTGCCAGCAGTCAGGGGAAGTACGAGCAGTACTTC
TRBV28	.	.	TRBJ2-3	CASSLKEGSDTQYF	TGTGCCAGCAGTTTAAAGGAGGGATCAGATACGCAGTATTTT
TRBV6-4	.	few	TRBJ2-6	CASSDSAWGANVLTF	TGTGCCAGCAGTGACTCGGCTTGGGGGGCCAACGTCCTGACTTTC
TRBV6-4	TRBD1	few	TRBJ1-4	CASSGLDRGGSEKLFF	TGTGCCAGCAGTGGGCTGGACAGGGGCGGTAGTGAAAAACTGTTTTTT
TRBV20-1	TRBD2	few	TRBJ2-5	CSASLPSGQETQYF	TGCAGTGCTAGCCTACCTAGCGGTCAAGAGACCCAGTACTTC
TRBV4-2	TRBD1	few	TRBJ1-4	CASSKTQSNISGGFAPNEKLFF	TGTGCCAGCAGCAAAACTCAATCCAATATATCAGGGGGATTCGCGCCTAATGAAAAACTGTTTTTT
TRBV3-1	TRBD2	once	TRBJ2-5	CASSQVRPEREVWREETQYF	TGTGCCAGCAGCCAAGTTCGTCCCGAGCGGGAGGTTTGGCGTGAAGAGACCCAGTACTTC
TRBV7-2	TRBD2	many	TRBJ2-5	CASSPSGEQETQYF	TGTGCCAGCAGCCCAAGCGGGGAACAAGAGACCCAGTACTTC
TRBV21-1	.	.	TRBJ2-5	CASSNPGDQKETQYF	TGTGCCAGCAGCAACCCAGGGGACCAGAAAGAGACCCAGTACTTC
TRBV7-3	.	few	TRBJ2-2	CASSSGQPGELFF	TGTGCCAGCAGCTCGGGCCAGCCAGGGGAGCTGTTTTTT
TRBV12-3/TRBV12-4	TRBD1	many	TRBJ2-1	CASSLGGTGYNEQFF	TGTGCCAGCAGTTTAGGTGGGACAGGCTACAATGAGCAGTTCTTC
TRBV5-1	.	many	TRBJ2-3	CASSLGSPTDTQYF	TGCGCCAGCAGCTTGGGTTCCCCCACAGATACGCAGTATTTT
TRBV4-3	.	once	TRBJ1-6	CASSQDPIGVHNSPLHF	TGCGCCAGCAGCCAAGACCCTATTGGGGTCCATAATTCACCCCTCCACTTT
TRBV3-1	.	.	TRBJ1-1	CASSQDVGESDTEAFF	TGTGCCAGCAGCCAAGATGTCGGGGAATCGGACACTGAAGCTTTCTTT
TRBV4-3	TRBD1	.	TRBJ1-5	CASSRDRGGSQPQHF	TGCGCCAGCAGCCGAGACAGGGGCGGTAGTCAGCCCCAGCATTTT
TRBV6-2/TRBV6-3	TRBD1	.	TRBJ2-7	CASRDFGTGNDEQYF	TGTGCCAGCAGAGACTTTGGGACAGGGAACGACGAGCAGTACTTC
TRBV6-6	TRBD1	few	TRBJ1-1	CASLVHRGTEAFF	TGTGCCAGCCTTGTGCACAGGGGGACTGAAGCTTTCTTT
TRBV6-2/TRBV6-3	.	once	TRBJ2-1	CASSYGGTTGPREQFF	TGTGCCAGCAGTTACGGTGGGACGACCGGGCCTAGGGAGCAGTTCTTC
TRBV9	.	.	TRBJ2-2	CASSVSTAGTGELFF	TGTGCCAGCAGCGTCTCTACAGCAGGCACCGGGGAGCTGTTTTTT
TRBV12-3/TRBV12-4	TRBD1	.	TRBJ1-4	CASRQTGTGRVNEKLFF	TGTGCCAGCAGGCAAACCGGGACAGGGCGAGTTAATGAAAAACTGTTTTTT
TRBV7-2	TRBD1	few	TRBJ1-5	CASSRGQGASQPQHF	TGTGCCAGCAGCCGAGGACAGGGGGCTAGTCAGCCCCAGCATTTT
TRBV7-6	.	.	TRBJ1-2	CASSHGALLTRGYTF	TGTGCCAGCAGCCACGGGGCACTGTTAACGAGGGGCTACACCTTC
TRBV9	.	few	TRBJ2-5	CASSVGAARETQYF	TGTGCCAGCAGCGTAGGGGCCGCCCGGGAGACCCAGTACTTC
TRBV5-1	TRBD2	.	TRBJ2-5	CASSLAPSGGGTETQYF	TGCGCCAGCAGCTTGGCTCCTTCGGGCGGGGGGACGGAGACCCAGTACTTC
TRBV4-1	TRBD1	.	TRBJ2-5	CASSNPGQGLYVTQYF	TGCGCCAGCAGCAACCCGGGACAGGGCTTGTACGTGACCCAGTACTTC
TRBV29-1	.	many	TRBJ2-7	CSVEDPGTPWNEQYF	TGCAGCGTTGAAGATCCCGGGACACCCTGGAACGAGCAGTACTTC
TRBV5-1	TRBD2	few	TRBJ2-3	CASSRGLAGGLTDTQYF	TGCGCCAGCAGCAGGGGACTAGCGGGGGGCCTCACAGATACGCAGTATTTT
TRBV28	TRBD2	.	TRBJ2-1	CASSPPFSGRAYNEQFF	TGTGCCAGCAGTCCACCGTTCAGCGGGAGAGCCTACAATGAGCAGTTCTTC
TRBV10-3	TRBD1	.	TRBJ2-7	CAIRGQTTYEQYF	TGTGCCATCAGGGGACAGACGACCTACGAGCAGTACTTC
TRBV5-1	.	few	TRBJ2-1	CASSLDVSSSYNEQFF	TGCGCCAGCAGCTTGGATGTTAGCAGCTCCTACAATGAGCAGTTCTTC
TRBV28	TRBD2	few	TRBJ2-7	CASSPLGGLAYEQYF	TGTGCCAGCAGTCCTCTTGGCGGACTAGCCTACGAGCAGTACTTC
TRBV7-2	TRBD1	few	TRBJ1-5	CASSMTGISNQPQHF	TGTGCCAGCAGCATGACAGGGATAAGCAATCAGCCCCAGCATTTT
TRBV12-5	.	.	TRBJ2-1	CASGLVPQLNEQFF	TGTGCTAGTGGTTTGGTTCCTCAACTCAATGAGCAGTTCTTC
TRBV20-1	.	few	TRBJ1-6	CSAVRDTNSPLHF	TGCAGTGCAGTCCGGGACACTAATTCACCCCTCCACTTT
TRBV4-3	.	many	TRBJ2-1	CASSQGQEQFF	TGCGCCAGCAGCCAAGGCCAGGAGCAGTTCTTC
TRBV2	.	.	TRBJ2-7	CATQGKDSYEQYF	TGTGCCACGCAGGGGAAGGACTCCTACGAGCAGTACTTC
TRBV7-2	.	few	TRBJ2-3	CATQLGLGTDTQYF	TGTGCCACCCAGCTGGGGCTAGGCACAGATACGCAGTATTTT
TRBV11-2	.	few	TRBJ1-1	CASSFLGRNTEAFF	TGTGCCAGCAGCTTTCTGGGTCGGAACACTGAAGCTTTCTTT
TRBV12-3/TRBV12-4	.	few	TRBJ2-7	CASTRRGAYEQYF	TGTGCCAGCACGCGGAGGGGAGCCTACGAGCAGTACTTC
TRBV6-1	.	once	TRBJ2-3	CASSEVAGGLGTDTQYF	TGTGCCAGCAGTGAAGTCGCCGGAGGGCTGGGCACAGATACGCAGTATTTT
TRBV5-1	TRBD1	few	TRBJ1-6	CASSAGRDRANSPLHF	TGCGCCAGCAGCGCCGGACGGGACAGGGCTAATTCACCCCTCCACTTT
TRBV4-3	.	.	TRBJ1-4	CASSQGPSPATNEKLFF	TGCGCCAGCAGCCAAGGCCCCAGCCCAGCAACTAATGAAAAACTGTTTTTT